The 17 T cell receptor beta chains in this list originate from one sample, sequenced in a study of CD8+CD57+ T cells in acquired aplastic anemia. Patients sequenced had flow cytometry evidence of CD8+CD57+ cell expansion. The template for TCR beta VDJ and CDR3 sequence profiling was genomic DNA. MiXCR, run by TCRdb on the reads, gives a single entry per CDR3 protein. Seen here are 160,000 or so distinct CDR3 sequences, 45% to 55% observed once, and the top ten hold roughly 3.1%. The sample was sorted CD4+, CD8+, or CD8+CD57+ T cells (not recorded which) from PBMCs. The receptors come from a human donor with aplastic anemia.

V gene TRBV24-1 combines with J gene TRBJ1-2, with D maybe TRBD1 (5 bases). The germline V and J ends were trimmed by 0 bases and 14 bases, with 9 bases remaining between them. Germline-derived CDR1 and CDR2 are KGHDR and SFDVKD. The CDR3 consists of 11 residues. CDR3 in DNA: TGTGCCACCAGTGATTTGGTACAGGTTACCTTC. Amino acid sequence: CATSDLVQVTF.

V is TRBV2 and J is TRBJ1-4; a weak D match, TRBD1 (6 bases). CDR1 and CDR2 (germline): SNHLY, FYNNEI. The CDR3 has 15 residues. Trimming removed 6 bases from V and 0 bases from J, with 11 bases in between. The CDR3 region has the DNA TGTGCCAGCAGGAAACAGGGAACAACTAATGAAAAACTGTTTTTT. Protein product: CASRKQGTTNEKLFF.

The chain couples TRBV5-8 to TRBJ1-1, with a possible D match to TRBD1 (6 bases). The CDR3 extends over 13 amino acids. Germline V gene data show CDR1 as SGHTS and CDR2 as YDEGEE. V lost 4 bases, J lost 6 bases, and 13 bases lay in between. The CDR3 nucleotides are TGTGCCAGCAGCCTGGGGGGCGGGGCTGAAGCTTTCTTT. It translates to CASSLGGGAEAFF.

This clonotype showed up many times. The gene calls are TRBV20-1 and TRBJ2-1; 13 nucleotides align to TRBD2. J gave up 6 bases and V 3 bases, and 8 bases lay outside the gene matches. CDR1 DFQATT and CDR2 SNEGSKA come from the germline V gene (reference sequence). This CDR3 is 16 amino acids long. The CDR3 is CSASPRTSGSSNEQFF. The CDR3 nucleotides are TGCAGTGCTAGCCCCAGGACTAGCGGGAGCTCCAATGAGCAGTTCTTC.

In the case of this clonotype: Here the CDR3 omits its conserved ending phenylalanine or tryptophan, so a read error is the likely source. V is TRBV9 and J is TRBJ2-1, with D possibly being TRBD1 (6 bases). V shed 4 bases and J shed 9 bases, with 8 bases lying between them. Per the germline V gene, CDR1 is SGDLS and CDR2 is YYNGEE. The CDR3 has 11 residues. The CDR3: CASSLGGEQFS. The DNA for the CDR3 is TGTGCCAGCAGCTTAGGGGGTGAGCAGTTCTCC.

V usage is TRBV27 and J usage is TRBJ2-7; D remains ambiguous. The CDR3 covers 13 residues. V was clipped by 7 bases and J by 0 bases, with 10 bases between them. Germline CDR1 reads MNHEY; CDR2 reads SMNVEV (reference sequence). The CDR3 bases are TGTGCCAGCATAGGCAACAACTCCTACGAGCAGTACTTC. Its protein product is CASIGNNSYEQYF.

Concerning this clonotype: This may arise from a read error, as a much more abundant clone is one base away. This chain uses TRBV9 with TRBJ2-1, with D unclear. Germline CDR1 reads SGDLS; CDR2 reads YYNGEE. CDR3 length: 11 amino acids. V was shortened by 5 bases and J by 8 bases, with 8 bases between the two germline ends. For the CDR3, the DNA is TGTGCCAGCAGTTATGGGTATGAGCAGTTCTTC. It encodes CASSYGYEQFF.

The CDR3 coding sequence is TGTGCCAGCAGTGAGGGCGGGAGAGGCGCAGATACGCAGTATTTT. Residues: CASSEGGRGADTQYF. This chain joins TRBV2 and TRBJ2-3, with TRBD2 matching over 7 bases. This CDR3 spans 15 amino acids. The V segment lost 3 bases and the J segment 4 bases; nucleotides outside the gene matches: 7. Germline V gene sequence: CDR1 SNHLY, CDR2 FYNNEI.

V gene TRBV15 combines with J gene TRBJ1-5; perhaps TRBD1 as D (5 bases). The CDR3 sequence is 15 residues long. The germline CDR1 and CDR2 sequences are LNHNV and YYDKDF (reference sequence). The ends were cut back, 0 bases at V and 4 bases at J, with 10 bases in the middle. DNA of the CDR3: TGTGCCACCAGCAGAGATTTCTCAGGGAATCAGCCCCAGCATTTT. This sequence encodes CATSRDFSGNQPQHF.

V and J are TRBV2 and TRBJ2-7; possibly TRBD1 for D (6 bases). Trimming shortened V by 6 bases and J by 2 bases, and 11 bases separated the two germline ends. This CDR3 has 13 residues. Germline V gene lookup returns CDR1 SNHLY and CDR2 FYNNEI. CDR3 bases: TGTGCCAGCAGACCGGGACAAGCCTACGAGCAGTACTTC. As protein: CASRPGQAYEQYF.

This clonotype occurred many times. The chain uses TRBV6-5 and TRBJ2-3; D remains ambiguous. The V end was cut by 2 bases, the J end by 6 bases, with 9 bases between. From germline, CDR1 is MNHEY and CDR2 SVGAGI. The CDR3 covers 13 residues. CDR3 coding DNA: TGTGCCAGCAGTTACGACCTCTTCGATACGCAGTATTTT. It translates to CASSYDLFDTQYF.

This clonotype has more than one count but fewer than ten. One end of the junction fails to match germline, which may point to a read error. The rearrangement uses TRBV6-1 and TRBJ1-1; weak D call: TRBD1 (6 bases). CDR3 length: 13 residues. The germline gives CDR1 MNHNS, CDR2 SASEGT. CDR3 residues: CAGSPRGGTEAFF. The CDR3 DNA is TGTGCCGGCAGCCCCAGGGGCGGCACTGAAGCTTTCTTT.

This clonotype showed up many times. The chain carries TRBV6-1 and TRBJ1-5; D not resolved. Trimming removed 6 bases from V and 2 bases from J, with 14 bases in between. Germline CDR1 MNHNS, CDR2 SASEGT. The CDR3 totals 15 residues. This CDR3 reads CASSRKGLGNQPQHF. The CDR3 DNA is TGTGCCAGCAGCCGGAAGGGTCTAGGCAATCAGCCCCAGCATTTT.

This clonotype was observed a single time. A read error is possible here, since a much larger clone lies one base away. The gene calls are TRBV20-1 and TRBJ1-4, with no clear D. CDR3 size: 15 residues. Germline assignment: CDR1 DFQATT and CDR2 SNEGSKA (reference sequence). V lost 1 base to trimming and J lost 4 bases, with 13 bases between them. CDR3 loop: CSARVGGFGNEKLFF. Here the CDR3 DNA reads TGCAGTGCTAGAGTGGGAGGTTTTGGTAATGAAAAACTGTTTTTT.

The chain is built from TRBV19 and TRBJ2-7; 10 nucleotides agree with TRBD1. The CDR3 length is 17 residues. The V gene's germline CDR1 is LNHDA and CDR2 SQIVND (reference sequence). Germline trimming cut 6 bases from V and 3 bases from J; bases unmatched to any gene: 14. CDR3 region: CASSLVIGTGANYEQYF. DNA for the CDR3: TGTGCCAGTAGCCTAGTGATTGGGACAGGGGCGAACTACGAGCAGTACTTC.

This clonotype was observed at least ten times. V and J are TRBV28 and TRBJ2-5; D is unclear. Germline-derived CDR1 and CDR2 are MDHEN and SYDVKM. Trimming shortened V by 5 bases and J by 5 bases, and 6 bases separated the two germline ends. This CDR3 is built from 11 residues. CDR3 DNA sequence: TGTGCCAGCAGTGCCCCGGAGACCCAGTACTTC. Residues: CASSAPETQYF. The full variable domain, completed using reference TRBV28 and TRBJ2-5, is DVKVTQSSRYLVKRTGEKVFLECVQDMDHENMFWYRQDPGLGLRLIYFSYDVKMKEKGDIPEGYSVSREKKERFSLILESASTNQTSMYLCASSAPETQYFGPGTRLLVL.

The table lists this clonotype with a count of one. V usage is TRBV24-1 and J usage is TRBJ2-7; 8 bases agree with TRBD2. Germline lookup yields CDR1 KGHDR and CDR2 SFDVKD. Trimming took 7 bases from V and 7 from J; bases not matched to a gene: 14. The CDR3 covers 15 residues. CDR3 DNA: TGTGCCACCAGCAGCCAAGGGGGACTAGTTCGAGAGCAGTACTTC. This encodes CATSSQGGLVREQYF.